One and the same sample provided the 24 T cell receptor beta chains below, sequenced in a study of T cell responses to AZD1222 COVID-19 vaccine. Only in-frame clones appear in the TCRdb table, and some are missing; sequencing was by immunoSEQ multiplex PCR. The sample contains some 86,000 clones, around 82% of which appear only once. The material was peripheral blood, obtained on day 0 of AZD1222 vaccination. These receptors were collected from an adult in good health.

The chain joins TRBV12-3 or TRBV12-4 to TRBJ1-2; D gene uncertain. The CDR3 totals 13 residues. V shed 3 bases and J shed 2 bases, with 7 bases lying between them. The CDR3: CASSLDGNYGYTF. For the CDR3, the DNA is TGTGCCAGCAGTTTGGATGGGAACTATGGCTACACCTTC.

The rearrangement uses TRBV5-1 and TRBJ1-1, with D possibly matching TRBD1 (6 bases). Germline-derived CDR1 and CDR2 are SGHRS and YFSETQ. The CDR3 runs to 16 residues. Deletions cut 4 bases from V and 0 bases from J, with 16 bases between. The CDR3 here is CASSAEPGHLNTEAFF. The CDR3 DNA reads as TGCGCCAGCAGCGCAGAACCGGGACATCTGAACACTGAAGCTTTCTTT.

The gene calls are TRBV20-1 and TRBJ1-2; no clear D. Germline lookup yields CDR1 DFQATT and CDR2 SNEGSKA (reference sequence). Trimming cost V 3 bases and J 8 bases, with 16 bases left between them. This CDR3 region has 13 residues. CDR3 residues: CSASNSETRGYTF. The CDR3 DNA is TGCAGTGCTAGTAACTCCGAAACGCGAGGCTACACCTTC.

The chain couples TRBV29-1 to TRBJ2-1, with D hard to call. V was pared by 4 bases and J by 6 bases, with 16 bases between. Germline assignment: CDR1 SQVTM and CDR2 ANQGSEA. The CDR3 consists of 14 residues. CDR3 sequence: CSVGAPSKVNEQFF. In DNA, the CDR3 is TGCAGCGTTGGGGCGCCTAGTAAGGTCAATGAGCAGTTCTTC.

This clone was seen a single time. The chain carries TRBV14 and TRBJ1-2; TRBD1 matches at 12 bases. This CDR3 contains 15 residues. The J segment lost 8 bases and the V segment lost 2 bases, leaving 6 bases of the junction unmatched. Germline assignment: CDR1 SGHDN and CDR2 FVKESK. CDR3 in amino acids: CASSQTLGQGAGYTF. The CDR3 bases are TGTGCCAGCAGCCAAACCCTGGGACAGGGGGCCGGCTACACCTTC.

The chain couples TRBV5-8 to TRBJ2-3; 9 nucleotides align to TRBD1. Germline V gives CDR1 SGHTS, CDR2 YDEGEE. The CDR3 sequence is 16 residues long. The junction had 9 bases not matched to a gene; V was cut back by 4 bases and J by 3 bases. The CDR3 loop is CASSLPNRGPTDTQYF. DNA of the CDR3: TGTGCCAGCAGCCTCCCGAACAGGGGGCCTACAGATACGCAGTATTTT.

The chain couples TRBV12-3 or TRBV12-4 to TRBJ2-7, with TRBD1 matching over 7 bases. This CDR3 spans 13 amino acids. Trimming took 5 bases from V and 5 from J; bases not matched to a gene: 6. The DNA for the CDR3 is TGTGCCAGCAGTCCAACAGGGGCCAACGAGCAGTACTTC. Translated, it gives CASSPTGANEQYF.

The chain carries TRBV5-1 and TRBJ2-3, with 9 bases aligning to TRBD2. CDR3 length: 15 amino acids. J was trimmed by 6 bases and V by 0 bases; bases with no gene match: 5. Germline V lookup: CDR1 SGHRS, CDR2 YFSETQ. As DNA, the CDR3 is TGCGCCAGCAGCTTGGGCGGGGGGGCCGCGGATACGCAGTATTTT. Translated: CASSLGGGAADTQYF.

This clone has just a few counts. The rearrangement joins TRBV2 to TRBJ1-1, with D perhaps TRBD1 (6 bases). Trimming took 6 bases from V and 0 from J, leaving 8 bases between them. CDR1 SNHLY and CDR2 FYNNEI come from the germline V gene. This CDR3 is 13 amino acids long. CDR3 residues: CASRDSMNTEAFF. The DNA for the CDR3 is TGTGCCAGCAGGGACAGTATGAACACTGAAGCTTTCTTT.

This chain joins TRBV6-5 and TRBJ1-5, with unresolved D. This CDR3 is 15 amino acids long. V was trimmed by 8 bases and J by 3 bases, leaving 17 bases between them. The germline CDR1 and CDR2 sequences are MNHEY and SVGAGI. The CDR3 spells CASSPSSVNNQPQHF. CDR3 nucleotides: TGTGCCAGCTCCCCCAGCTCAGTAAACAATCAGCCCCAGCATTTT.

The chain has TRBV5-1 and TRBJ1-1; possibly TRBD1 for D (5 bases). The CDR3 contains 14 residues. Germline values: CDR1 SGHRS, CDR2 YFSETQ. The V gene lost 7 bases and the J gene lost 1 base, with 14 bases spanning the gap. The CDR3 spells CASGQGPSNTEAFF. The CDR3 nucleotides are TGCGCCAGCGGGCAGGGCCCTTCGAACACTGAAGCTTTCTTT.

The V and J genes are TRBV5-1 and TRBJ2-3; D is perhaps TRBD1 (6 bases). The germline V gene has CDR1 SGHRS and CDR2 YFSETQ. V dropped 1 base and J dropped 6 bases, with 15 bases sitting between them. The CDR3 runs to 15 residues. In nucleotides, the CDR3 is TGCGCCAGCAGCTTGCAGGGGAGTAGGTCGGATACGCAGTATTTT. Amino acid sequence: CASSLQGSRSDTQYF. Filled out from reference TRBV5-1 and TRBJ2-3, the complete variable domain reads KAGVTQTPRYLIKTRGQQVTLSCSPISGHRSVSWYQQTPGQGLQFLFEYFSETQRNKGNFPGRFSGRQFSNSRSEMNVSTLELGDSALYLCASSLQGSRSDTQYFGPGTRLTVL.

The CDR3 here is CASSRDIVGYNEQFF. CDR3 bases: TGTGCCAGCAGCCGGGATATTGTAGGCTACAATGAGCAGTTCTTC. This chain links TRBV5-5 with TRBJ2-1; D perhaps matches TRBD2 (5 bases). Germline V gene sequence: CDR1 SGHKS, CDR2 YYEKEE (reference sequence). Trimming left V 4 bases short and J 3 bases short, with 14 bases between. The length of the CDR3 is 15 residues.

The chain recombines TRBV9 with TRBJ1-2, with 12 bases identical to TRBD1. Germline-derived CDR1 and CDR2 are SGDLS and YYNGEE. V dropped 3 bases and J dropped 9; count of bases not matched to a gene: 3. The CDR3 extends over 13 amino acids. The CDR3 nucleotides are TGTGCCAGCAGCGCCGGGACAGGGGGCAGCTACACCTTC. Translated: CASSAGTGGSYTF. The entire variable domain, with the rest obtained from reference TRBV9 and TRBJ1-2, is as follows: DSGVTQTPKHLITATGQRVTLRCSPRSGDLSVYWYQQSLDQGLQFLIQYYNGEERAKGNILERFSAQQFPDLHSELNLSSLELGDSALYFCASSAGTGGSYTFGSGTRLTVV.

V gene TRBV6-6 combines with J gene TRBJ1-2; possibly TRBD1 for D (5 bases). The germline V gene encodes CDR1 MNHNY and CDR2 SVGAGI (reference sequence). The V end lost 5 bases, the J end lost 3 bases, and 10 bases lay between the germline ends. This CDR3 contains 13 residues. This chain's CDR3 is CASSPTDYYGYTF. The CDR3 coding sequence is TGTGCCAGCAGTCCGACAGATTACTATGGCTACACCTTC.

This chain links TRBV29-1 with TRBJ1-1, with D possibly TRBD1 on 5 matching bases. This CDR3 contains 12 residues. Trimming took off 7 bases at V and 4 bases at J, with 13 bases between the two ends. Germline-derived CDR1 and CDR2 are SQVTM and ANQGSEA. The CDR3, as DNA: TGCAGCGGTATTGTGGGGGGCACTGAAGCTTTCTTT. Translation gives CSGIVGGTEAFF.

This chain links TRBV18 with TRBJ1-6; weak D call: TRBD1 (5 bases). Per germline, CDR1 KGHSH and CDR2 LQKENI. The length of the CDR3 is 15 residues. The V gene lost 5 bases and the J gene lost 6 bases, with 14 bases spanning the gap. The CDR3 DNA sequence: TGTGCCAGCTCAAACCTGGGCAGGGTTAATTCACCCCTCCACTTT. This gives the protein CASSNLGRVNSPLHF.

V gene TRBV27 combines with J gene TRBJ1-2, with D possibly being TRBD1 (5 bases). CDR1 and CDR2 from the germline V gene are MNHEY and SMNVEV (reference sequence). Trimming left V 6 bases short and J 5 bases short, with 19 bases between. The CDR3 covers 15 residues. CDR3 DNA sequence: TGTGCCAGCAGGAAGCAGGGTCAATTTGAGTATGGCTACACCTTC. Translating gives CASRKQGQFEYGYTF.

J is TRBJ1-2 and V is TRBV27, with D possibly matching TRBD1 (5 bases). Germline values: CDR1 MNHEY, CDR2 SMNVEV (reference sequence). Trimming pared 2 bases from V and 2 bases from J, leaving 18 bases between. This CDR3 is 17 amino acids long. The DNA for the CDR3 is TGTGCCAGCAGTTTACTGAAAGGGGAAAACACAAACTATGGCTACACCTTC. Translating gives CASSLLKGENTNYGYTF.

CDR3 amino acids: CASSLLGEGPPEQYF. The CDR3 DNA is TGTGCCAGCAGCTTGTTGGGGGAAGGACCGCCCGAGCAGTACTTC. The chain employs TRBV5-6 and TRBJ2-7, with D perhaps given as TRBD1 or TRBD2 (5 bases each). With 1 base removed from V and 6 bases from J, the gap between germline ends came to 17 bases. CDR1 is SGHDT and CDR2 is YYEEEE in the germline V gene. The CDR3 has 15 residues. Drawing the rest from reference TRBV5-6 and TRBJ2-7, the complete variable domain is DAGVTQSPTHLIKTRGQQVTLRCSPKSGHDTVSWYQQALGQGPQFIFQYYEEEERQRGNFPDRFSGHQFPNYSSELNVNALLLGDSALYLCASSLLGEGPPEQYFGPGTRLTVT.

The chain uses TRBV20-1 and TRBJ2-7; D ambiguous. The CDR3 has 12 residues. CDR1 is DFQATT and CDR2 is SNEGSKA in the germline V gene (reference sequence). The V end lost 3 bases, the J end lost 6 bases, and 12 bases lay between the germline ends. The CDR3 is CSASPLTSEQYF. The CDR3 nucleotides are TGCAGTGCTAGTCCCCTGACGAGCGAGCAGTACTTC.

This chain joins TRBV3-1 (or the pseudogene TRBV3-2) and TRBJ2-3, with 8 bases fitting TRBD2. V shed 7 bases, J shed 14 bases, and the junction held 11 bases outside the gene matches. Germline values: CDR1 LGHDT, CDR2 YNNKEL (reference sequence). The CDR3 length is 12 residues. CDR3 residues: CASTSRGGGPYF. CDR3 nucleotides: TGTGCCAGCACCTCGCGAGGCGGGGGGCCGTATTTT.

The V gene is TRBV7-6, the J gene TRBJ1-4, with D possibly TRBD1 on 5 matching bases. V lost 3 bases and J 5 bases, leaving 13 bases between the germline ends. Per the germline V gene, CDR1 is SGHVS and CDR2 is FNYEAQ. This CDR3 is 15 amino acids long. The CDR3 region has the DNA TGTGCCAGCAGCTTGCAGGGAAGAAGGAATGAAAAACTGTTTTTT. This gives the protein CASSLQGRRNEKLFF.

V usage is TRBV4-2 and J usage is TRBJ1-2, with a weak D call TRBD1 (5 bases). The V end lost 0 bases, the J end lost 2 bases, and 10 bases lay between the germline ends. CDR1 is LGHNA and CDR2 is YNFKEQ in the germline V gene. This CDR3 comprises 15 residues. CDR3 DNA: TGTGCCAGCAGCCAAGAAGTGGGACCAAACTATGGCTACACCTTC. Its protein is CASSQEVGPNYGYTF.